This TCR beta chain was sequenced during a study of Ad26.COV2.S vaccination and SARS-CoV-2 variants. CDR3 size: 14 residues. Germline CDR1 reads SGHTA; CDR2 reads FQGTGA. Trimming removed 6 bases from V and 0 bases from J, with 6 bases in between. This clone appeared a few times. Its target is unknown. Assay used: immunoSEQ multiplex PCR; TCRdb lists only in-frame clones, some missing. This sample has about 180,000 clones, with around 88% found just once. Study-wide results and limits: Whether participants received vaccine or placebo, their non-spike TCR breadth was similar. TCR breadth and depth estimates may have understated total T cell responses.

Sample: peripheral blood, taken after recovery from COVID-19. The TCR was taken from a human donor who had recovered from COVID-19. V usage is TRBV7-3 and J usage is TRBJ2-6; D is ambiguous. The CDR3 loop is CASSEVSGANVLTF. CDR3 coding DNA: TGTGCCAGCAGTGAAGTCTCTGGGGCCAACGTCCTGACTTTC.